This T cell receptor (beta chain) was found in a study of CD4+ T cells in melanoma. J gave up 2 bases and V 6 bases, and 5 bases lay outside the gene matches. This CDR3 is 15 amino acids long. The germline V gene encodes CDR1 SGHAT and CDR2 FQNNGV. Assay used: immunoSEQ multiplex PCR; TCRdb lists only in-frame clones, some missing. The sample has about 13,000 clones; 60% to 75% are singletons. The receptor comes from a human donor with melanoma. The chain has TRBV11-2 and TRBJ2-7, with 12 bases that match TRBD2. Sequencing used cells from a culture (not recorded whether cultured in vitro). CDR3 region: CASRSTSGGPYEQYF. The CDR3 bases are TGTGCCAGCAGATCTACTAGCGGGGGGCCCTACGAGCAGTACTTC.